A single count supports the clone carrying this T cell receptor (beta chain). Recovered status applied to Cohort 3 donors who had two consecutive negative PCRs. It also applied to those with clearance or with symptom resolution. Methods used by the authors: Reference gene primer amplification in the assay estimated nucleated cell counts. Data came from immunoSEQ multiplex PCR; TCRdb stores just in-frame clones and leaves some out. D and trimming come from the DNA, and the V and J calls and clone size come from that table. The table shows more than 250,000 clones, with just over 85% occurring only once. This specimen belongs to a study of blood T cell repertoires in COVID-19. Across the whole study: T cells, B-cell-depleted T cells, or PBMCs provided the cDNA or gDNA that served as material.

V shed 5 bases and J 4 bases; nucleotides not matched to a gene: 10. CDR3 length: 17 amino acids. Per germline, CDR1 SGHTA and CDR2 FQGNSA. This receptor was taken from a woman aged 18 to 35 who had recovered from COVID-19. This sequence joins TRBV7-2 and TRBJ2-3; 12 bases are a match to TRBD2. The sample comprised PBMCs or T cells enriched from blood (not recorded which). The CDR3 region is CASSPSPLAGGPDTQYF. Here the CDR3 DNA reads TGTGCCAGCAGCCCGAGCCCCCTAGCGGGAGGGCCAGATACGCAGTATTTT.